This passage covers 19 T cell receptor beta chains from one sample sequenced in a study of cytomegalovirus exposure and HLA in healthy donors. Researchers ran the PCR with 60 Vbeta and 13 Jbeta primers. Profiled with immunoSEQ multiplex PCR; TCRdb holds only in-frame clones, not every one. The repertoire shows 100,000 or so clones; the top ten hold about 0.59%. Input material: PBMCs. Receptors originate from a man aged 50 to 59 in good health and CMV-seronegative.

The chain recombines TRBV7-2 with TRBJ2-4; D may be TRBD2 (6 bases). The CDR3 consists of 14 residues. Germline CDR1 SGHTA, CDR2 FQGNSA. Trimming removed 5 bases at V and 9 bases at J, with 17 bases between. In DNA form, the CDR3 reads TGTGCCAGCAGCCAAGTGGGGCAGCGGGTCATTCAGTACTTC. Translating gives CASSQVGQRVIQYF.

Concerning this clone itself: The sample has other DNA sequences that encode this CDR3 too. V and J are TRBV2 and TRBJ1-5; a weak D match, TRBD1 (5 bases). CDR3 size: 14 residues. Looked up from germline, CDR1 is SNHLY and CDR2 is FYNNEI. Trimming removed 6 bases at V and 0 bases at J, with 9 bases between. This CDR3 reads CASSRQTSNQPQHF. The CDR3 DNA reads TGTGCCAGCAGCCGACAGACTAGCAATCAGCCCCAGCATTTT. Full variable domain (rest looked up from reference TRBV2 and TRBJ1-5): EPEVTQTPSHQVTQMGQEVILRCVPISNHLYFYWYRQILGQKVEFLVSFYNNEISEKSEIFDDQFSVERPDGSNFTLKIRSTKLEDSAMYFCASSRQTSNQPQHFGDGTRLSIL.

J is TRBJ1-1 and V is TRBV6-1; D gene ambiguous. V shed 6 bases and J shed 1 base, with 9 bases lying between them. Germline lookup yields CDR1 MNHNS and CDR2 SASEGT. The CDR3 sequence is 13 residues long. CDR3 amino acids: CASRYQENTEAFF. For the CDR3, the DNA is TGTGCCAGCAGATACCAGGAGAACACTGAAGCTTTCTTT.

CDR3 in DNA: TGCGCCAGCAGCTCCCAGGCGGGAGGAGACGAGCAGTACTTC. Translating it yields CASSSQAGGDEQYF. The V call is TRBV5-1, the J call TRBJ2-7; the match to TRBD2 covers 8 bases. The CDR3 consists of 14 residues. V was clipped by 3 bases and J by 5 bases; unmatched bases: 7. The germline CDR1 and CDR2 sequences are SGHRS and YFSETQ.

The genes are TRBV2 and TRBJ1-1, with 11 bases lining up with TRBD1. Germline assignment: CDR1 SNHLY and CDR2 FYNNEI. The CDR3 is 14 amino acids. J was trimmed by 11 bases and V by 7 bases; bases with no gene match: 12. The CDR3 protein is CASTLSGQGARAFF. CDR3 coding DNA: TGTGCCAGCACCCTCAGTGGACAGGGGGCGCGGGCTTTCTTT. The full variable domain, rest sourced from reference TRBV2 and TRBJ1-1, is EPEVTQTPSHQVTQMGQEVILRCVPISNHLYFYWYRQILGQKVEFLVSFYNNEISEKSEIFDDQFSVERPDGSNFTLKIRSTKLEDSAMYFCASTLSGQGARAFFGQGTRLTVV.

This chain links TRBV7-8 with TRBJ2-7, with TRBD1 matching 7 bases. CDR3 length: 16 amino acids. V lost 2 bases and J lost 4; bases outside the gene matches: 11. Germline CDR1 and CDR2: SGHVS and FQNEAQ. CDR3 coding DNA: TGTGCCAGCAGCTTACTAGGGGACAGCCAATTTTACGAGCAGTACTTC. As protein: CASSLLGDSQFYEQYF.

This rearrangement joins TRBV5-4 to TRBJ2-5; D unclear. CDR1 SGHNT and CDR2 YYREEE come from the germline V gene (reference sequence). V lost 9 bases, J lost 1 base, and 22 bases lay in between. CDR3 size: 16 residues. The CDR3 sequence: CAIHPQQDDIQETQYF. DNA for the CDR3: TGTGCCATCCATCCCCAGCAGGATGATATCCAAGAGACCCAGTACTTC.

This chain uses TRBV4-3 with TRBJ1-6; 7 bases agree with TRBD1. CDR1 is LGHNA and CDR2 is YSLEER in the germline V gene. The CDR3 loop spans 15 amino acids. J gave up 11 bases and V 4 bases, and 11 bases lay outside the gene matches. CDR3 DNA: TGCGCCAGCAGCCGACAGACAGGGACGACGGCACCCCTCCACTTT. Translating it yields CASSRQTGTTAPLHF.

The chain couples TRBV4-1 to TRBJ1-2, with 7 bases that match TRBD1. Germline assignment: CDR1 MGHRA and CDR2 YSYEKL. V was clipped by 3 bases and J by 3 bases; unmatched bases: 7. The CDR3 consists of 15 residues. The CDR3 DNA reads TGCGCCAGCAGCCATCATACTACAGGGGACTATGGCTACACCTTC. Translation: CASSHHTTGDYGYTF.

The gene calls are TRBV6-5 and TRBJ1-3; perhaps TRBD1 as D (5 bases). Trimming pared 9 bases from V and 10 bases from J, leaving 13 bases between. CDR1 is MNHEY, CDR2 SVGAGI, per germline. This CDR3 comprises 11 residues. CDR3 in DNA: TGTGCCAGTTATTCAGGGCAAACCATATATTTT. Its protein product is CASYSGQTIYF.

The rearrangement joins TRBV4-1 to TRBJ2-5; TRBD1 matches at 12 bases. Trimming at V came to 0 bases and at J to 5 bases, leaving 7 bases not matched to a gene. CDR1 is MGHRA and CDR2 is YSYEKL in the germline V gene. This CDR3 has 17 residues. The CDR3 DNA is TGCGCCAGCAGCCAAGATCCGGGACAGGGGGCTTTCGAGACCCAGTACTTC. As protein: CASSQDPGQGAFETQYF.

The V call is TRBV9, the J call TRBJ2-3; maybe TRBD2 (5 bases). Trimming stripped 4 bases from V and 2 bases from J, with 14 bases between. Germline CDR1 SGDLS, CDR2 YYNGEE. The CDR3 covers 15 residues. CDR3 sequence (DNA): TGTGCCAGCAGCCCTGCCCCCCTAGCCACAGATACGCAGTATTTT. The encoded protein is CASSPAPLATDTQYF. Full variable domain (missing parts from reference TRBV9 and TRBJ2-3): DSGVTQTPKHLITATGQRVTLRCSPRSGDLSVYWYQQSLDQGLQFLIQYYNGEERAKGNILERFSAQQFPDLHSELNLSSLELGDSALYFCASSPAPLATDTQYFGPGTRLTVL.

CDR3 bases: TGTGCCAGCAGTTCCAATCCCGGCTATGGCTACACCTTC. Translation gives CASSSNPGYGYTF. V is TRBV27 and J is TRBJ1-2; D gene unclear. The CDR3 spans 13 residues. Germline loops: CDR1 MNHEY, CDR2 SMNVEV (reference sequence). The ends were cut back, 4 bases at V and 4 bases at J, with 10 bases in the middle.

CDR3 loop: CASRGDSSNTEAFF. The CDR3 DNA reads TGTGCCAGCAGGGGTGACAGCTCCAACACTGAAGCTTTCTTT. The rearrangement uses TRBV6-4 and TRBJ1-1; D perhaps matches TRBD1 (5 bases). The CDR3 covers 14 residues. CDR1 and CDR2 (germline): MRHNA, SNTAGT. The V gene lost 6 bases and the J gene lost 2 bases, with 13 bases spanning the gap.

The gene calls are TRBV6-1 and TRBJ1-2, with 11 bases aligning to TRBD1. Trimming removed 6 bases from V and 3 bases from J; junction bases left unmatched: 0. Looked up from germline, CDR1 is MNHNS and CDR2 is SASEGT. The CDR3 is made up of 13 amino acids. CDR3 amino acids: CASRGQGDYGYTF. For the CDR3, the DNA is TGTGCCAGCAGGGGACAGGGGGACTATGGCTACACCTTC.

The chain couples TRBV5-1 to TRBJ1-1; D is perhaps TRBD1 (6 bases). V was clipped by 4 bases and J by 3 bases, with 13 bases between them. This CDR3 region has 14 residues. Germline values: CDR1 SGHRS, CDR2 YFSETQ. The CDR3 DNA reads as TGCGCCAGCAGCCTTATTAACAGGGACACTGAAGCTTTCTTT. Translated: CASSLINRDTEAFF.

The rearrangement uses TRBV19 and TRBJ1-2; D might be TRBD1 (5 bases). The CDR3 loop spans 16 amino acids. Germline CDR1 is LNHDA and CDR2 is SQIVND (reference sequence). Trimming took 3 bases from V and 5 from J, leaving 19 bases between them. DNA of the CDR3: TGTGCCAGTAGTATCACCTACGGGGGTATTATTTATGGCTACACCTTC. It yields the protein CASSITYGGIIYGYTF. Supplemented by reference TRBV19 and TRBJ1-2, the full variable domain reads DGGITQSPKYLFRKEGQNVTLSCEQNLNHDAMYWYRQDPGQGLRLIYYSQIVNDFQKGDIAEGYSVSREKKESFPLTVTSAQKNPTAFYLCASSITYGGIIYGYTFGSGTRLTVV.

The chain joins TRBV25-1 to TRBJ1-4; D unclear. V was clipped by 6 bases and J by 13 bases, with 12 bases between them. The CDR3 spans 11 residues. Germline V gene lookup returns CDR1 MGHDK and CDR2 SYGVNS. The CDR3 DNA reads as TGTGCCAGCAGCCCAGGACTTAGACTGTTTTTT. It yields the protein CASSPGLRLFF.

The chain is built from TRBV7-6 and TRBJ2-1, with D maybe TRBD2 (6 bases). V was trimmed by 0 bases and J by 9 bases, leaving 24 bases between them. The V gene's germline CDR1 is SGHVS and CDR2 FNYEAQ. CDR3 length: 18 residues. CDR3: CASSLASQASDLSSEQFF. CDR3 DNA: TGTGCCAGCAGCTTAGCGTCCCAGGCTAGCGATTTGAGTAGTGAGCAGTTCTTC. The variable domain in full, with the rest retrieved from reference TRBV7-6 and TRBJ2-1, is GAGVSQSPRYKVTKRGQDVALRCDPISGHVSLYWYRQALGQGPEFLTYFNYEAQQDKSGLPNDRFSAERPEGSISTLTIQRTEQRDSAMYRCASSLASQASDLSSEQFFGPGTRLTVL.